This TCR beta chain stems from a study of T cells after yellow fever vaccination. V was pared by 0 bases and J by 4 bases, with 9 bases between. There are 14 residues in the CDR3. Germline V gene sequence: CDR1 SGHTA, CDR2 FQGNSA. This clonotype was seen a handful of times. TCRdb analysed the 5' RACE reads with MiXCR anew, one entry per CDR3 protein. The sample includes around 530,000 distinct CDR3 sequences, roughly a sixth of them seen just once. This chain connects TRBV7-2 to TRBJ1-1; D unclear. This clonotype was obtained from a man between 18 and 35 years old who received the YFV17D yellow fever vaccine. Sample: PBMCs, taken about 5 days after the first yellow fever vaccination. The CDR3 sequence: CASSLAGRSTEAFF. CDR3 DNA: TGTGCCAGCAGCTTAGCAGGTAGGAGCACTGAAGCTTTCTTT.